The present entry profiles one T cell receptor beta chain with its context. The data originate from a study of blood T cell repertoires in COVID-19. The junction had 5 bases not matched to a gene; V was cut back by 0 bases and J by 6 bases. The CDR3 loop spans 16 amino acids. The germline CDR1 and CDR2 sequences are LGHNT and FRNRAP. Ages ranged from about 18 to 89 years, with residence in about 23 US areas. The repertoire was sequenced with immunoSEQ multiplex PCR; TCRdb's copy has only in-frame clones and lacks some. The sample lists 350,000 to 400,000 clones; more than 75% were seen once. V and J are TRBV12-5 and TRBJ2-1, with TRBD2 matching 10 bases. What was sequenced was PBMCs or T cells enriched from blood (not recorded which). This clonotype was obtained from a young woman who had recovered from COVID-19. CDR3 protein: CASGLVLAGVTNEQFF. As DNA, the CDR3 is TGTGCTAGTGGTTTGGTTCTAGCGGGGGTAACCAATGAGCAGTTCTTC.